This T cell receptor beta chain came from a study of blood T cell repertoires in COVID-19. The ends were cut back, 8 bases at V and 1 base at J, with 14 bases in the middle. The CDR3 runs to 14 residues. Germline CDR1 is LNHDA and CDR2 is SQIVND (reference sequence). Only in-frame clones appear in the TCRdb table, and some are missing; sequencing was by immunoSEQ multiplex PCR. Of roughly 190,000 clones in the sample, 84% were seen once. The chain couples TRBV19 to TRBJ1-1; weak D call: TRBD1 (6 bases). The sample consisted of PBMCs or T cells enriched from blood (not recorded which). This receptor was taken from a woman in her twenties or thirties who had been exposed to COVID-19. CDR3 loop: CASLGGHQNTEAFF. As DNA, the CDR3 is TGTGCCAGTCTAGGGGGACACCAGAACACTGAAGCTTTCTTT.